This T cell receptor (beta chain) appears in the sequencing data of a study of cytotoxic CD8 clonotypes in ibrutinib-treated CLL. For the study at large: Per sample, productive templates averaged 255,043 and productive rearrangements averaged roughly 91,000. Study-wide results and limits: Public clonotypes proved infrequent, and on treatment they shrank or remained steady.

TCR beta libraries used about 2.2 micrograms of genomic DNA from cryopreserved PBMCs. Clones were read by immunoSEQ multiplex PCR, and TCRdb kept only the in-frame ones, dropping some. The sample has under 300,000 clones, around 77% seen once. V lost 1 base, J lost 0 bases, and 9 bases stayed unmatched. The germline V gene encodes CDR1 MDHEN and CDR2 SYDVKM. CDR3 size: 19 residues. A few counts support this clone. Its cognate antigen is unknown. The sequence was collected from a human donor with chronic lymphocytic leukemia. The V and J genes are TRBV28 and TRBJ1-5; 10 positions agree with TRBD1. The input for sequencing was PBMCs, taken at disease progression, from a patient treated with ibrutinib. The CDR3 DNA reads TGTGCCAGCAGTTTATTCACCGGGACAGGGGACTATAGCAATCAGCCCCAGCATTTT. This gives the protein CASSLFTGTGDYSNQPQHF.